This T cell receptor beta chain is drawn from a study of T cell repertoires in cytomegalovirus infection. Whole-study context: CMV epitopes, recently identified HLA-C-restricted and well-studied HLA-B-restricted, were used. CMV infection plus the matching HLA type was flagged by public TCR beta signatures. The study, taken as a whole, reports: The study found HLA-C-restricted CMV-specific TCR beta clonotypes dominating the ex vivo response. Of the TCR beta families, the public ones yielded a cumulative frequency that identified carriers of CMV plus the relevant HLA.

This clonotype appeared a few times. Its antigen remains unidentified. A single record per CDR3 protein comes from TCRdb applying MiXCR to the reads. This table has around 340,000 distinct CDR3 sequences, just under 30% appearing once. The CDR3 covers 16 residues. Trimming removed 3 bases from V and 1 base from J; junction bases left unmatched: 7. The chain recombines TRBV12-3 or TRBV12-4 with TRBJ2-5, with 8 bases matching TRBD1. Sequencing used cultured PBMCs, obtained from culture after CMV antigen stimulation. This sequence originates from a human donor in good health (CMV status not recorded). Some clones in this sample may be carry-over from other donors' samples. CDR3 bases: TGTGCCAGCAGTTTCGAAACAGGGGGAGTCCAAGAGACCCAGTACTTC. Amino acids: CASSFETGGVQETQYF.